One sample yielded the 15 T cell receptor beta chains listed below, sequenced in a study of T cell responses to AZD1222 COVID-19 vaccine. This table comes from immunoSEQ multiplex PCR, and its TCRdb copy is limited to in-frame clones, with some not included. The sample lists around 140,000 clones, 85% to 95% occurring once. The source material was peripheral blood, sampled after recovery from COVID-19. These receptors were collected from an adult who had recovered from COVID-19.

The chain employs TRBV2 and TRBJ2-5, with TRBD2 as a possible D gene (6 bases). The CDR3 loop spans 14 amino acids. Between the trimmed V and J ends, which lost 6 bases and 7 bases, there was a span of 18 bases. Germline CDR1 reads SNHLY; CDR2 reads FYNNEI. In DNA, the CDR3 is TGTGCCAGCAGGTTGGGAGCGACCGGGGGGACCCAGTACTTC. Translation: CASRLGATGGTQYF. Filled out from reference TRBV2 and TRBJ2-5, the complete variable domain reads EPEVTQTPSHQVTQMGQEVILRCVPISNHLYFYWYRQILGQKVEFLVSFYNNEISEKSEIFDDQFSVERPDGSNFTLKIRSTKLEDSAMYFCASRLGATGGTQYFGPGTRLLVL.

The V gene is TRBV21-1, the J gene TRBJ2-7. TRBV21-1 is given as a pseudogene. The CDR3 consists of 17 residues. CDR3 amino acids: CASSKVGSGRDPYEQYF. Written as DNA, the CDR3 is TGTGCCAGCAGCAAAGTCGGATCGGGACGAGACCCCTACGAGCAGTACTTC.

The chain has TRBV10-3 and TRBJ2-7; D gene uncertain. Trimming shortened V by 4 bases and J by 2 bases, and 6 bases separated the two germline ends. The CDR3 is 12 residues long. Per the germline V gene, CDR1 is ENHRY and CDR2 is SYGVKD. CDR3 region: CAISADTYEQYF. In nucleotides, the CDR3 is TGTGCCATCAGTGCAGACACCTACGAGCAGTACTTC.

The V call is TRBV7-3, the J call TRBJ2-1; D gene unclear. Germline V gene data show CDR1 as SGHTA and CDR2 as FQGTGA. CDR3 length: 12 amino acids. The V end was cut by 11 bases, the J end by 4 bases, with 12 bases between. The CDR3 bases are TGTGCCCACGGATCCAGTTACAATGAGCAGTTCTTC. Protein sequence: CAHGSSYNEQFF. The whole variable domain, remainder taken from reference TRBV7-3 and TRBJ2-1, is GAGVSQTPSNKVTEKGKYVELRCDPISGHTALYWYRQSLGQGPEFLIYFQGTGAADDSGLPNDRFFAVRPEGSVSTLKIQRTERGDSAVYLCAHGSSYNEQFFGPGTRLTVL.

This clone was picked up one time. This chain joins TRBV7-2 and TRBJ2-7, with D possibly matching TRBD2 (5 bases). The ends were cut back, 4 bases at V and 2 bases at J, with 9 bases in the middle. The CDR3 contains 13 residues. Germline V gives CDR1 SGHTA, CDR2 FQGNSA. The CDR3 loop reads CASSSGGTYEQYF. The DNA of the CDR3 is TGTGCCAGCAGCTCTGGAGGAACCTACGAGCAGTACTTC.

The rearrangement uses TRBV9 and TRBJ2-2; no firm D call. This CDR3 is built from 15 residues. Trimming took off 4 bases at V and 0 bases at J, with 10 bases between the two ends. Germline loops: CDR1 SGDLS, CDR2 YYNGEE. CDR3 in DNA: TGTGCCAGCAGCCCACGATCTACGAACACCGGGGAGCTGTTTTTT. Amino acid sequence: CASSPRSTNTGELFF.

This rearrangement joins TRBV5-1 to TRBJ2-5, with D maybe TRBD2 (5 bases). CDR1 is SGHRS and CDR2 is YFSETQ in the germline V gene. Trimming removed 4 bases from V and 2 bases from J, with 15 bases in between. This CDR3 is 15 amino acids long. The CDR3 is CASSPIGRRQETQYF. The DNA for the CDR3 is TGCGCCAGCAGCCCCATAGGACGGAGGCAAGAGACCCAGTACTTC.

CDR3 sequence reads: CASSYSTTGSKTQYF. The CDR3, as DNA: TGTGCCAGCAGTTACTCGACTACGGGGTCCAAGACCCAGTACTTC. V gene TRBV6-5 combines with J gene TRBJ2-5; maybe TRBD2 (5 bases). The CDR3 length is 15 residues. V was clipped by 0 bases and J by 6 bases, with 14 bases between them. The germline gives CDR1 MNHEY, CDR2 SVGAGI.

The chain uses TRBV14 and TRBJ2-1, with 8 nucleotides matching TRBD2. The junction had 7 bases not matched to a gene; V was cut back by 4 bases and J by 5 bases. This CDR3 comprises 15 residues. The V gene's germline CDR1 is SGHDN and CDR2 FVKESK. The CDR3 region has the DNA TGTGCCAGCAGCCCTTTGGGACTAGTTAACAATGAGCAGTTCTTC. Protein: CASSPLGLVNNEQFF.

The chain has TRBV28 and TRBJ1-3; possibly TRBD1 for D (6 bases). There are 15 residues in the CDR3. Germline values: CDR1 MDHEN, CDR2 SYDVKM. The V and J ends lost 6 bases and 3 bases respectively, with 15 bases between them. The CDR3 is CASSLTGLDGNTIYF. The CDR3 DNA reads TGTGCCAGCAGCCTTACAGGGTTAGATGGAAACACCATATATTTT.

The CDR3 DNA reads TGTGCCAGCAGTTTATCGGGTAGCGGGAGAGTCGCCTACAATGAGCAGTTCTTC. Amino acids: CASSLSGSGRVAYNEQFF. J is TRBJ2-1 and V is TRBV27; 9 positions agree with TRBD2. The CDR3 is 18 residues long. Per the germline V gene, CDR1 is MNHEY and CDR2 is SMNVEV (reference sequence). V lost 0 bases and J lost 2; bases outside the gene matches: 8.

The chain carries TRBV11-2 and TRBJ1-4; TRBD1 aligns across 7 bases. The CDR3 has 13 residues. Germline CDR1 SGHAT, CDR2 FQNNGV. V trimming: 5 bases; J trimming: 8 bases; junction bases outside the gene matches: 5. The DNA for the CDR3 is TGTGCCAGCAGCGGTACGGACAGGGAAAAACTGTTTTTT. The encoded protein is CASSGTDREKLFF. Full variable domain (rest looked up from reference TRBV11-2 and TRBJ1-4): EAGVAQSPRYKIIEKRQSVAFWCNPISGHATLYWYQQILGQGPKLLIQFQNNGVVDDSQLPKDRFSAERLKGVDSTLKIQPAKLEDSAVYLCASSGTDREKLFFGSGTQLSVL.

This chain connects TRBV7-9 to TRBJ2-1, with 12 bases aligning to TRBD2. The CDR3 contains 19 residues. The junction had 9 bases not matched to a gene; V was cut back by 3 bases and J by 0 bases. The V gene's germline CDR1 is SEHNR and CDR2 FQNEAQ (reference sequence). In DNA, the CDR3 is TGTGCCAGCAGCTTTCGAACTAGCGGGAGGCTTAGCTCCTACAATGAGCAGTTCTTC. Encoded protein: CASSFRTSGRLSSYNEQFF.

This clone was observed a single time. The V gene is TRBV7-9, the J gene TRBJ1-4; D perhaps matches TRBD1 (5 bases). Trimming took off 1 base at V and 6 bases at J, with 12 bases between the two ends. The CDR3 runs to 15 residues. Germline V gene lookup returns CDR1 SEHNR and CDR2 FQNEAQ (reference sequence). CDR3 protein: CASSLDGWGDEKLFF. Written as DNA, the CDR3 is TGTGCCAGCAGCTTAGATGGCTGGGGGGATGAAAAACTGTTTTTT.

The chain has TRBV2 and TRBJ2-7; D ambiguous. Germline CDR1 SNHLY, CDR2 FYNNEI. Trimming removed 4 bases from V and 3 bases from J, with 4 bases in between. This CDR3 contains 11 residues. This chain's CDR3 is CASSVHYEQYF. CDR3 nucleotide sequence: TGTGCCAGCAGTGTCCACTACGAGCAGTACTTC.